Presented here are 14 T cell receptor beta chains from one specimen sequenced in a study of blood T cell repertoires in COVID-19. This table comes from immunoSEQ multiplex PCR, and its TCRdb copy is limited to in-frame clones, with some not included. The repertoire holds about 110,000 clones, with about 79% as singletons. The sequenced sample consisted of peripheral blood. The receptors were gathered from a woman older than 75 with active or convalescent COVID-19.

This clone has a single count. The chain joins TRBV9 to TRBJ2-3; 12 bases match TRBD2. The CDR3 contains 15 residues. CDR1 and CDR2 from the germline V gene are SGDLS and YYNGEE. V lost 5 bases and J lost 4; bases outside the gene matches: 5. The DNA of the CDR3 is TGTGCCAGCAGAAAAGGACTAGCGGGATCAGATACGCAGTATTTT. Amino acids: CASRKGLAGSDTQYF.

CDR3 loop: CASSFRLALGYEQYF. In DNA, the CDR3 is TGTGCCAGCAGCTTTAGACTAGCGCTTGGCTACGAGCAGTACTTC. This sequence joins TRBV2 and TRBJ2-7; TRBD2 aligns across 8 bases. After removal of 6 bases from V and 3 bases from J, the junction contained 10 bases not matched to a gene. This CDR3 has 15 residues. The germline V gene has CDR1 SNHLY and CDR2 FYNNEI. The full variable domain, completed using reference TRBV2 and TRBJ2-7, is EPEVTQTPSHQVTQMGQEVILRCVPISNHLYFYWYRQILGQKVEFLVSFYNNEISEKSEIFDDQFSVERPDGSNFTLKIRSTKLEDSAMYFCASSFRLALGYEQYFGPGTRLTVT.

V is TRBV5-1 and J is TRBJ2-5, with TRBD2 matching over 10 bases. Germline CDR1 is SGHRS and CDR2 is YFSETQ. V lost 4 bases, J lost 3 bases, and 6 bases stayed unmatched. CDR3 length: 15 residues. CDR3 sequence reads: CASSRAGGGEETQYF. As DNA, the CDR3 is TGCGCCAGCAGCCGAGCGGGAGGGGGAGAAGAGACCCAGTACTTC.

For the CDR3, the DNA is TGTGCCAGCAGTGATGTCTCTACCGGGGAGCTGTTTTTT. Translating it yields CASSDVSTGELFF. V gene TRBV2 combines with J gene TRBJ2-2, with D hard to call. The CDR3 totals 13 residues. Trimming cost V 3 bases and J 5 bases, with 7 bases left between them. CDR1 and CDR2 from the germline V gene are SNHLY and FYNNEI.

The V call is TRBV27, the J call TRBJ2-1; 12 positions match TRBD2. The ends lost 6 bases at V and 5 bases at J; junction bases unmatched: 8. This CDR3 is 16 amino acids long. Looked up from germline, CDR1 is MNHEY and CDR2 is SMNVEV (reference sequence). Here the CDR3 DNA reads TGTGCCAGCAGCCCCGGGACTAGCGGGCGTAACAATGAGCAGTTCTTC. This translates into CASSPGTSGRNNEQFF.

The rearrangement links TRBV6-6 to TRBJ1-2; the D gene is possibly TRBD1 (6 bases). Germline V lookup: CDR1 MNHNY, CDR2 SVGAGI (reference sequence). The ends were cut back, 2 bases at V and 8 bases at J, with 12 bases in the middle. The CDR3 covers 13 residues. CDR3 region: CASSYGQTGGYTF. The CDR3 bases are TGTGCCAGCAGTTACGGACAGACGGGAGGCTACACCTTC.

This chain links TRBV25-1 with TRBJ2-3; D might be TRBD2 (7 bases). The V end was cut by 3 bases, the J end by 1 base, with 17 bases between. The CDR3 length is 17 residues. Per germline, CDR1 MGHDK and CDR2 SYGVNS. The CDR3 DNA follows: TGTGCCAGCAGTGACCACCCGGGGGGCGGGGGCACAGATACGCAGTATTTT. Its translation is CASSDHPGGGGTDTQYF. The variable domain in full, with the rest retrieved from reference TRBV25-1 and TRBJ2-3, is EADIYQTPRYLVIGTGKKITLECSQTMGHDKMYWYQQDPGMELHLIHYSYGVNSTEKGDLSSESTVSRIRTEHFPLTLESARPSHTSQYLCASSDHPGGGGTDTQYFGPGTRLTVL.

This rearrangement joins TRBV18 to TRBJ1-5; D uncertain. Looked up from germline, CDR1 is KGHSH and CDR2 is LQKENI. V was clipped by 5 bases and J by 9 bases, with 14 bases between them. The CDR3 length is 13 residues. The CDR3 DNA reads as TGTGCCAGCTCAGCTGGGAGCGATCGGCCCCAGCATTTT. Its protein product is CASSAGSDRPQHF.

This clone occurred once. The V call is TRBV4-1, the J call TRBJ2-6; unclear D gene. Germline assignment: CDR1 MGHRA and CDR2 YSYEKL. The CDR3 has 18 residues. Trimming cost V 1 base and J 0 bases, with 13 bases left between them. The CDR3 DNA sequence: TGCGCCAGCAGCCAAGTGATGGGCCGACGCTCTGGGGCCAACGTCCTGACTTTC. It specifies CASSQVMGRRSGANVLTF.

The chain carries TRBV10-3 and TRBJ1-5; 8 nucleotides match TRBD1. The CDR3 runs 13 residues. Germline values: CDR1 ENHRY, CDR2 SYGVKD. J was trimmed by 6 bases and V by 3 bases; bases with no gene match: 1. Here the CDR3 DNA reads TGTGCCATCAGTGAACAGGGGGGTCAGCCCCAGCATTTT. Translated: CAISEQGGQPQHF.

The gene calls are TRBV10-3 and TRBJ1-2; 9 bases align to TRBD1. Per germline, CDR1 ENHRY and CDR2 SYGVKD. After removal of 10 bases from V and 6 bases from J, the junction contained 21 bases not matched to a gene. The CDR3 loop spans 17 amino acids. CDR3 residues: CATNANPGQGGWNGYTF. In DNA form, the CDR3 reads TGTGCCACCAACGCTAACCCGGGACAGGGCGGATGGAATGGCTACACCTTC.

The chain carries TRBV9 and TRBJ1-2, with D possibly matching TRBD1 (6 bases). The CDR3 length is 16 residues. V shed 3 bases and J shed 2 bases, with 17 bases lying between them. Germline V gene data show CDR1 as SGDLS and CDR2 as YYNGEE. DNA for the CDR3: TGTGCCAGCAGCGAACAGGGTTCGGAGTTCAACTATGGCTACACCTTC. This encodes CASSEQGSEFNYGYTF.

This clone was picked up one time. The rearrangement joins TRBV11-2 to TRBJ2-7; 8 bases fit TRBD2. This CDR3 has 14 residues. CDR1 and CDR2 from the germline V gene are SGHAT and FQNNGV. V lost 3 bases to trimming and J lost 7 bases; unmatched junction nucleotides: 8. The CDR3 bases are TGTGCCAGCAGCTTTCGAGGACTAGCAGGGGAGCAGTACTTC. Translating gives CASSFRGLAGEQYF. Full variable domain (remainder filled in from reference TRBV11-2 and TRBJ2-7): EAGVAQSPRYKIIEKRQSVAFWCNPISGHATLYWYQQILGQGPKLLIQFQNNGVVDDSQLPKDRFSAERLKGVDSTLKIQPAKLEDSAVYLCASSFRGLAGEQYFGPGTRLTVT.

The chain has TRBV5-1 and TRBJ2-5, with 12 bases lining up with TRBD1. The CDR3 is 16 residues long. V shed 5 bases and J 6 bases; nucleotides not matched to a gene: 11. The germline CDR1 and CDR2 sequences are SGHRS and YFSETQ. The CDR3 nucleotides read TGCGCCAGCAGTGATGGTGGGACAGGGGGCGAAAAGACCCAGTACTTC. Translating gives CASSDGGTGGEKTQYF.